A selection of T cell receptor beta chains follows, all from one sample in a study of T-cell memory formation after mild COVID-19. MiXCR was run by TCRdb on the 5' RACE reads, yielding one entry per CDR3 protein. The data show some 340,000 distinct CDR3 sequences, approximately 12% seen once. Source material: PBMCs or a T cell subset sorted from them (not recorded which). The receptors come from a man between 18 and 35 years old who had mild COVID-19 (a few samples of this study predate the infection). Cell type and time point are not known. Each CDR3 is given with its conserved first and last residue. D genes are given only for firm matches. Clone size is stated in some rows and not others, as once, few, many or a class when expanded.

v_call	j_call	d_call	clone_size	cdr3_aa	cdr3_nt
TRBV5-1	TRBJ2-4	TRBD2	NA	CASRLAGEKIQYF	TGCGCCAGCCGTTTAGCGGGGGAAAAGATTCAGTACTTC
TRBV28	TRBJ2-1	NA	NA	CASSFSAGEQFF	TGTGCCAGCAGTTTTTCAGCTGGTGAGCAGTTCTTC
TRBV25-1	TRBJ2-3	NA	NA	CASSVQVTDTQYF	TGTGCCAGCAGTGTACAGGTCACAGATACGCAGTATTTT
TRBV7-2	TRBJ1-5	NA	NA	CASSLGPKGQPQHF	TGTGCCAGCAGCTTAGGCCCCAAGGGTCAGCCCCAGCATTTT
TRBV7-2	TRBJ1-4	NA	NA	CASSLEGRQHEKLFF	TGTGCCAGCAGCTTAGAAGGGCGACAGCATGAAAAACTGTTTTTT
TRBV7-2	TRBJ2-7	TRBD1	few	CASSPAGQGYEQYF	TGTGCCAGCAGCCCAGCTGGACAGGGTTACGAGCAGTACTTC
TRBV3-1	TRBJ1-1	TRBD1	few	CASSHWDRLRTFF	TGTGCCAGCAGCCACTGGGACAGGCTTCGGACTTTCTTT
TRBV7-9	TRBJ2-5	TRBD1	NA	CASSSRGQNQETQYF	TGTGCCAGCAGCTCACGGGGACAGAACCAAGAGACCCAGTACTTC
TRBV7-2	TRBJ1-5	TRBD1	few	CASSFGNRGDQPQHF	TGTGCCAGCAGCTTCGGTAACAGGGGAGATCAGCCCCAGCATTTT
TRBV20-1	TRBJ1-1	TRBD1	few	CSARVQGAPLAFF	TGCAGTGCTCGTGTGCAGGGGGCCCCCCTAGCTTTCTTT
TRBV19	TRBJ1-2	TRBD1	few	CASSSVQGAYGYTF	TGTGCCAGTAGTAGTGTCCAGGGGGCCTATGGCTACACCTTC
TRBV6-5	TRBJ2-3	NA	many	CASSYSRHDTQYF	TGTGCCAGCAGTTACTCGAGGCACGATACGCAGTATTTT
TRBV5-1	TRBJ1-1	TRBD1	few	CASSPGTDTEAFF	TGCGCCAGCAGCCCCGGGACAGACACTGAAGCTTTCTTT
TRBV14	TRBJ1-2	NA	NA	CASSQVTARPGGYTF	TGTGCCAGCAGCCAAGTCACAGCCCGACCGGGCGGCTACACCTTC
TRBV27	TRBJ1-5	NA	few	CASSSTSGVSFGQPQHF	TGTGCCAGCAGTAGCACCTCGGGGGTCTCCTTCGGTCAGCCCCAGCATTTT
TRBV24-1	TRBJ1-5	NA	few	CASNGGPQHF	TGTGCCTCGAACGGTGGGCCCCAGCATTTT
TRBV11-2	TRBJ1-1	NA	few	CASSSNGMLNTEAFF	TGTGCCAGCAGCTCCAACGGGATGTTGAACACTGAAGCTTTCTTT
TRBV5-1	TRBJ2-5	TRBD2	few	CASSLSGEGTQYF	TGCGCCAGCAGCTTGTCGGGGGAGGGGACCCAGTACTTC
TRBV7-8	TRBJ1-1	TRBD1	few	CASSPRGLQGADEAFF	TGTGCCAGCAGCCCACGGGGTTTACAGGGGGCTGATGAAGCTTTCTTT
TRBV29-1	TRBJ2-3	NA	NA	CSVISPGFDTQYF	TGCAGCGTTATCAGCCCGGGATTTGACACGCAGTATTTT
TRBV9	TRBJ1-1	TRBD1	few	CASSVGQGGNTEAFF	TGTGCCAGCAGCGTAGGACAGGGAGGGAACACTGAAGCTTTCTTT
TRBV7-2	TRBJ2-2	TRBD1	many	CASSSRTGGDTGELFF	TGTGCCAGCAGCTCACGGACAGGGGGCGACACCGGGGAGCTGTTTTTT
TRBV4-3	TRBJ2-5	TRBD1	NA	CASSQEFSDRAAETQYF	TGCGCCAGCAGCCAAGAGTTCTCTGACAGGGCGGCAGAGACCCAGTACTTC
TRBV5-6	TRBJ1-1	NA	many	CASSSQPRNTEAFF	TGTGCCAGCAGCTCTCAGCCCCGGAACACTGAAGCTTTCTTT
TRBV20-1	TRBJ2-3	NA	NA	CSAYDSLTDTQYF	TGCAGTGCCTATGACTCTCTCACAGATACGCAGTATTTT
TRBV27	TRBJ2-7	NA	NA	CASSLTGTVAYEQYF	TGTGCCAGCAGTTTAACCGGGACGGTTGCCTACGAGCAGTACTTC
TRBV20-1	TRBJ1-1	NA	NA	CSARVLDTEAFF	TGCAGTGCCAGGGTGTTGGACACTGAAGCTTTCTTT
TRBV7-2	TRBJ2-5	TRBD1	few	CASSLEGTVQETQYF	TGTGCCAGCAGCCTAGAGGGGACAGTACAAGAGACCCAGTACTTC
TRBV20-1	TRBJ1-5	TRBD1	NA	CSALGQGGLSNQPQHF	TGCAGTGCTCTTGGACAGGGAGGATTGAGCAATCAGCCCCAGCATTTT
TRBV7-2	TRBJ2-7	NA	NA	CASSPNTLVWGAYEQYF	TGTGCCAGCAGCCCGAATACCCTCGTTTGGGGGGCCTACGAGCAGTACTTC
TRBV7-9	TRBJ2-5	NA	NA	CASSLGRGRQETQYF	TGTGCCAGCAGCTTAGGGAGGGGTAGACAAGAGACCCAGTACTTC
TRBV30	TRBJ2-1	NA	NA	CAWSVSWGGDEQFF	TGTGCCTGGAGTGTATCATGGGGCGGTGATGAGCAGTTCTTC
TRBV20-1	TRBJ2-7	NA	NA	CSARDAASSYEQYF	TGCAGTGCTAGAGACGCCGCGAGCTCCTACGAGCAGTACTTC
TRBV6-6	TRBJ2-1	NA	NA	CASSSTGGSSYNEQFF	TGTGCCAGCAGTTCCACTGGGGGGAGCTCCTACAATGAGCAGTTCTTC
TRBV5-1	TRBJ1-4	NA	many	CASSLDPNEKLFF	TGCGCCAGCAGCTTGGATCCTAATGAAAAACTGTTTTTT
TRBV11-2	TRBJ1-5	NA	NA	CASSLIGSDQPQHF	TGTGCCAGCAGCTTAATAGGGTCTGATCAGCCCCAGCATTTT
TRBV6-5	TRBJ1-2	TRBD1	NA	CASSYRNRGGYTF	TGTGCCAGCAGTTACCGGAACAGGGGCGGCTACACCTTC
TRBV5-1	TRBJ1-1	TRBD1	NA	CASSLAWGWDSSMNTEAFF	TGCGCCAGCAGCTTGGCGTGGGGATGGGACAGTTCAATGAACACTGAAGCTTTCTTT
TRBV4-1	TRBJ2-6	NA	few	CASSRTGVGANVLTF	TGCGCCAGCAGCAGAACTGGGGTCGGGGCCAACGTCCTGACTTTC
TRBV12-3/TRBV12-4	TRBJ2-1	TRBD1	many	CASSYRGLDNEQFF	TGTGCCAGCAGCTACAGGGGTTTGGACAATGAGCAGTTCTTC
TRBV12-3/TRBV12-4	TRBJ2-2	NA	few	CASSLRDFTGELFF	TGTGCCAGCAGCCTACGGGATTTCACCGGGGAGCTGTTTTTT